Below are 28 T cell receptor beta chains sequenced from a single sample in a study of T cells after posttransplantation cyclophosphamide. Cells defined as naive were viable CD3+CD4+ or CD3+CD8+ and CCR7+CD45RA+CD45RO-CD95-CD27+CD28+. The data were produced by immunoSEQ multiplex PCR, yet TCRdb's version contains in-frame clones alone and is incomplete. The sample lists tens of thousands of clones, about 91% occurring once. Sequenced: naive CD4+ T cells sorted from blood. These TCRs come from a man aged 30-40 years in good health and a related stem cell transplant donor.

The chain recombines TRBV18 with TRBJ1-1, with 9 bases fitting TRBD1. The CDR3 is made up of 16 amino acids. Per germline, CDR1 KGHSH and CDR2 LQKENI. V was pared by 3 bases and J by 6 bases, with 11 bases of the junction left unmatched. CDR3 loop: CASSPRDRVQGAEAFF. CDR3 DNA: TGTGCCAGCTCACCCCGGGACAGGGTTCAGGGGGCTGAAGCTTTCTTT. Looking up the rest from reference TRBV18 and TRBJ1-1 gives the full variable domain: NAGVMQNPRHLVRRRGQEARLRCSPMKGHSHVYWYRQLPEEGLKFMVYLQKENIIDESGMPKERFSAEFPKEGPSILRIQQVVRGDSAAYFCASSPRDRVQGAEAFFGQGTRLTVV.

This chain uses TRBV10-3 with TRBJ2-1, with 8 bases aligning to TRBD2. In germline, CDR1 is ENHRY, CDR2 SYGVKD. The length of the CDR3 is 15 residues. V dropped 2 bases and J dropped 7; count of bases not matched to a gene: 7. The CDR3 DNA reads TGTGCCATCAGTGAGGGTCTAGCGGGTTTTAATGAGCAGTTCTTC. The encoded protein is CAISEGLAGFNEQFF.

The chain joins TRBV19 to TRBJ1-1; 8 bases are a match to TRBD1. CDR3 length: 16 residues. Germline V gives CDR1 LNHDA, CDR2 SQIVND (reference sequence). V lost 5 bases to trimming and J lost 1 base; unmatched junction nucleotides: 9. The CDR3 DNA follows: TGTGCCAGTAGTTTCCGCCCCGGGACAGGGAACACTGAAGCTTTCTTT. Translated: CASSFRPGTGNTEAFF.

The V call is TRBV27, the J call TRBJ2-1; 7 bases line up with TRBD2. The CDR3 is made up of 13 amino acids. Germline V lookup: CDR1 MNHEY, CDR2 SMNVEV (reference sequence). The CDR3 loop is CAIGGVSYNEQFF. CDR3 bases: TGTGCTATTGGGGGGGTCTCCTACAATGAGCAGTTCTTC.

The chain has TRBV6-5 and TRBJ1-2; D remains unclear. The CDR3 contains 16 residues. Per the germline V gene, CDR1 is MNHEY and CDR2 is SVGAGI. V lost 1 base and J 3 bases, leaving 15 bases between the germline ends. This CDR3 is CASSYLGGWEDYGYTF. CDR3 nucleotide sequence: TGTGCCAGCAGTTACTTAGGAGGGTGGGAAGACTATGGCTACACCTTC.

The CDR3 protein is CASSPRRDSNQPQHF. Here the CDR3 DNA reads TGTGCCAGCAGCCCGAGGAGGGATAGCAATCAGCCCCAGCATTTT. The rearrangement uses TRBV7-2 and TRBJ1-5; D is unclear. The CDR3 length is 15 residues. Trimming shortened V by 5 bases and J by 0 bases, and 11 bases separated the two germline ends. CDR1 and CDR2 from the germline V gene are SGHTA and FQGNSA.

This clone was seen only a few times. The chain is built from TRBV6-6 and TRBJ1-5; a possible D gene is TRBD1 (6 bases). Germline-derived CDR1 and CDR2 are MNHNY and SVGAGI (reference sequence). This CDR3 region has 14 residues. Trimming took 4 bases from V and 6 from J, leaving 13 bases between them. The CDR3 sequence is CASSSGEDAQPQHF. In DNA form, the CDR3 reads TGTGCCAGCAGTTCAGGGGAAGACGCTCAGCCCCAGCATTTT.

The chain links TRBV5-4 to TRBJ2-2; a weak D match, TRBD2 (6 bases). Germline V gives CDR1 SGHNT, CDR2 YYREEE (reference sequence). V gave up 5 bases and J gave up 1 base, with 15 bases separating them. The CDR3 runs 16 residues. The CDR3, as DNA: TGTGCCAGCAGTTCGCCGGGACTGATGAACACCGGGGAGCTGTTTTTT. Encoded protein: CASSSPGLMNTGELFF.

The CDR3 loop is CASRGTGKETDTQYF. CDR3 DNA sequence: TGCGCCAGCAGGGGGACAGGGAAAGAGACAGATACGCAGTATTTT. The gene calls are TRBV5-1 and TRBJ2-3, with 9 bases aligning to TRBD1. Germline V gene data show CDR1 as SGHRS and CDR2 as YFSETQ. The CDR3 has 15 residues. J lost 3 bases, V lost 5 bases, and 7 bases had no gene match. The full variable domain, in which reference TRBV5-1 and TRBJ2-3 provide the parts outside the CDR3, is KAGVTQTPRYLIKTRGQQVTLSCSPISGHRSVSWYQQTPGQGLQFLFEYFSETQRNKGNFPGRFSGRQFSNSRSEMNVSTLELGDSALYLCASRGTGKETDTQYFGPGTRLTVL.

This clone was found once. The CDR3 spells CASSQNWGDREAFF. CDR3 in DNA: TGTGCCAGCAGCCAAAATTGGGGAGACAGGGAAGCTTTCTTT. The chain couples TRBV4-2 to TRBJ1-1, with a possible D match to TRBD1 (6 bases). The CDR3 runs 14 residues. Germline CDR1 and CDR2: LGHNA and YNFKEQ. Trimming took 2 bases from V and 8 from J, leaving 15 bases between them.

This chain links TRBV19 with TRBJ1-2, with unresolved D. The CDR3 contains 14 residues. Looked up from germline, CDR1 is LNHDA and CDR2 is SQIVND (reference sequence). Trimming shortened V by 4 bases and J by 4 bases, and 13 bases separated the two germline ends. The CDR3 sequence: CASSKAGSPYGYTF. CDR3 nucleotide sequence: TGTGCCAGTAGTAAGGCAGGAAGCCCCTATGGCTACACCTTC.

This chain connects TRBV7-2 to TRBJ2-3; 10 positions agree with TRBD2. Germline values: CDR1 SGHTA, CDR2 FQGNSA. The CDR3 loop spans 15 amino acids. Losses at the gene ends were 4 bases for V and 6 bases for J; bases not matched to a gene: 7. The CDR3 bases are TGTGCCAGCAGCTCCCAAGCGGGGGGGCTGGATACGCAGTATTTT. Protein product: CASSSQAGGLDTQYF.

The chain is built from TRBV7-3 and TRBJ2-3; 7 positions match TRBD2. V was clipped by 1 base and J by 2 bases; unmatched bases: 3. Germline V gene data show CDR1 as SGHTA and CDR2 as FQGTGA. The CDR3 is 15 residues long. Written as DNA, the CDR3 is TGTGCCAGCAGCTTAATGGGGGGGGTCACAGATACGCAGTATTTT. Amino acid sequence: CASSLMGGVTDTQYF. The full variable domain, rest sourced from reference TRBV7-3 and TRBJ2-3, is GAGVSQTPSNKVTEKGKYVELRCDPISGHTALYWYRQSLGQGPEFLIYFQGTGAADDSGLPNDRFFAVRPEGSVSTLKIQRTERGDSAVYLCASSLMGGVTDTQYFGPGTRLTVL.

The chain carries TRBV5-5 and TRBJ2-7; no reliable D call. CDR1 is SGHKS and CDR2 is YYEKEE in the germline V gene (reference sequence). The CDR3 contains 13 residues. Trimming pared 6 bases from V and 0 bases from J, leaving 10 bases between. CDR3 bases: TGTGCCAGCACCTCCCTGTCCTCCTACGAGCAGTACTTC. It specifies CASTSLSSYEQYF. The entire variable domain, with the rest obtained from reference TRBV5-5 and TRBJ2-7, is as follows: DAGVTQSPTHLIKTRGQQVTLRCSPISGHKSVSWYQQVLGQGPQFIFQYYEKEERGRGNFPDRFSARQFPNYSSELNVNALLLGDSALYLCASTSLSSYEQYFGPGTRLTVT.

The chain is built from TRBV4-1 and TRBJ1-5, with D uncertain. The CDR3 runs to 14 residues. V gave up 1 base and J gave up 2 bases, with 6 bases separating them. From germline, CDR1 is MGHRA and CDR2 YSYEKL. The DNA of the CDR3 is TGCGCCAGCAGCCAAGGCGTGGGCAATCAGCCCCAGCATTTT. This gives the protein CASSQGVGNQPQHF.

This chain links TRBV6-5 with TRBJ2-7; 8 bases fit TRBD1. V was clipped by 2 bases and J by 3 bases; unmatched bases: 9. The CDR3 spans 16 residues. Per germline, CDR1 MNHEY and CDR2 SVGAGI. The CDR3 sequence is CASSYRGTGNRYEQYF. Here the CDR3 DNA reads TGTGCCAGCAGTTACCGCGGGACAGGAAACCGCTACGAGCAGTACTTC.

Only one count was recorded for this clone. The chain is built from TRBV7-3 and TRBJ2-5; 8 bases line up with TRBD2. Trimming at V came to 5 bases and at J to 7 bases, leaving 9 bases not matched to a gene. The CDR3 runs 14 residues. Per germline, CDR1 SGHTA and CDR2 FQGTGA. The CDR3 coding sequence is TGTGCCAGCAGCCCCCTTTCCCGGGAGGGGACCCAGTACTTC. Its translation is CASSPLSREGTQYF.

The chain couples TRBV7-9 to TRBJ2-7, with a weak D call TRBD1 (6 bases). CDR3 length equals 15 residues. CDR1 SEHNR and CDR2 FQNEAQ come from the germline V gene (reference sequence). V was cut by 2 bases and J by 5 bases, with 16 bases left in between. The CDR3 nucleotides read TGTGCCAGCAGCTTATCCGGCAGGGGCTGGGACGAGCAGTACTTC. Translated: CASSLSGRGWDEQYF. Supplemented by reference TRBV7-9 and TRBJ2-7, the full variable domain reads DTGVSQNPRHKITKRGQNVTFRCDPISEHNRLYWYRQTLGQGPEFLTYFQNEAQLEKSRLLSDRFSAERPKGSFSTLEIQRTEQGDSAMYLCASSLSGRGWDEQYFGPGTRLTVT.

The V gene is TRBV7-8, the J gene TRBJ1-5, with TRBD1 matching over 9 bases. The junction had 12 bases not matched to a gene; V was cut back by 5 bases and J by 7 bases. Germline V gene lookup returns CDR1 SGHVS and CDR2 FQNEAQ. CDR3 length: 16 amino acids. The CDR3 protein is CASSQATGGVGQPQHF. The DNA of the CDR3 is TGTGCCAGCAGCCAAGCGACAGGGGGTGTTGGACAGCCCCAGCATTTT.

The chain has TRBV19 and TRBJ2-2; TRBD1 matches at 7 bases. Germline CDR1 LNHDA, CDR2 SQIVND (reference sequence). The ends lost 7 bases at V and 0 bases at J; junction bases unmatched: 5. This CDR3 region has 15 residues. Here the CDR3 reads CASTSGTANTGELFF. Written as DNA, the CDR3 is TGTGCCAGTACCTCCGGGACAGCGAACACCGGGGAGCTGTTTTTT.

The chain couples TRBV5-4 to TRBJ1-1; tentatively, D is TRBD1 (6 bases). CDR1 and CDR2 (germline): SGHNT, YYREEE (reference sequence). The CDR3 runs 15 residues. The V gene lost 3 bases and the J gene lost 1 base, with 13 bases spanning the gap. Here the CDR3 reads CASSSPPQGNTEAFF. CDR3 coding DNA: TGTGCCAGCAGCTCTCCCCCACAGGGGAACACTGAAGCTTTCTTT.

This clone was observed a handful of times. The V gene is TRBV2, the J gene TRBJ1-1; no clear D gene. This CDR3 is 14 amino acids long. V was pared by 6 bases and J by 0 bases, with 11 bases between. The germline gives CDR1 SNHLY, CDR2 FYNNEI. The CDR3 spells CASRAGRVNTEAFF. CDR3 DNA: TGTGCCAGCAGGGCTGGGAGGGTGAACACTGAAGCTTTCTTT.

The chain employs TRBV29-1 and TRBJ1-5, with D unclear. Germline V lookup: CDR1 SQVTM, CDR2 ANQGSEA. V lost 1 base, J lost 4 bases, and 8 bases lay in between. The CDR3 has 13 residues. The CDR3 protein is CSVEAGVNQPQHF. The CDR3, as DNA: TGCAGCGTTGAAGCCGGGGTAAATCAGCCCCAGCATTTT.

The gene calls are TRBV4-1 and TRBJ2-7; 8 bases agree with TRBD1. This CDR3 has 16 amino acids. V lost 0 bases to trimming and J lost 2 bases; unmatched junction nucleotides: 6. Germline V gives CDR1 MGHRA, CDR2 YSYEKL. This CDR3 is CASSQDWLGQAYEQYF. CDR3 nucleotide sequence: TGCGCCAGCAGCCAAGATTGGTTGGGACAGGCCTACGAGCAGTACTTC.

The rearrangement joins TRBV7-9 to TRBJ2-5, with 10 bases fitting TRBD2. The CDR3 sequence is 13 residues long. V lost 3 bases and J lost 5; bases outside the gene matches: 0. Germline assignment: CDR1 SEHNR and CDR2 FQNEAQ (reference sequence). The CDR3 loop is CASSLTSGETQYF. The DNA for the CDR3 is TGTGCCAGCAGCTTGACTAGCGGGGAGACCCAGTACTTC. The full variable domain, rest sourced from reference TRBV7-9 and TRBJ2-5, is DTGVSQNPRHKITKRGQNVTFRCDPISEHNRLYWYRQTLGQGPEFLTYFQNEAQLEKSRLLSDRFSAERPKGSFSTLEIQRTEQGDSAMYLCASSLTSGETQYFGPGTRLLVL.

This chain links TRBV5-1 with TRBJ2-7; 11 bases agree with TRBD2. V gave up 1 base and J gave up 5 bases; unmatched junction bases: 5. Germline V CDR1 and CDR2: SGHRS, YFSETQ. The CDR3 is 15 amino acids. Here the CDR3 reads CASSLLASGGHEQYF. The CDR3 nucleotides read TGCGCCAGCAGCTTGCTAGCTAGCGGGGGGCACGAGCAGTACTTC.

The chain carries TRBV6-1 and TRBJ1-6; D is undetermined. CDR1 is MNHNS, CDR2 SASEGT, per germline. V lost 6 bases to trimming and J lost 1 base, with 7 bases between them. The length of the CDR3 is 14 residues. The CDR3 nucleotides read TGTGCCAGCAGCCCGGGGTCCTATAATTCACCCCTCCACTTT. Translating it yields CASSPGSYNSPLHF.

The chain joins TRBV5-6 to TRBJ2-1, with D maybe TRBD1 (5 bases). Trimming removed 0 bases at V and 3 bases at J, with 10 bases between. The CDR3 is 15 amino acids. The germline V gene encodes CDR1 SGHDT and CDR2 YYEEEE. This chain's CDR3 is CASSLAARGYNEQFF. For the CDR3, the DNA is TGTGCCAGCAGCTTGGCTGCTAGGGGCTACAATGAGCAGTTCTTC.